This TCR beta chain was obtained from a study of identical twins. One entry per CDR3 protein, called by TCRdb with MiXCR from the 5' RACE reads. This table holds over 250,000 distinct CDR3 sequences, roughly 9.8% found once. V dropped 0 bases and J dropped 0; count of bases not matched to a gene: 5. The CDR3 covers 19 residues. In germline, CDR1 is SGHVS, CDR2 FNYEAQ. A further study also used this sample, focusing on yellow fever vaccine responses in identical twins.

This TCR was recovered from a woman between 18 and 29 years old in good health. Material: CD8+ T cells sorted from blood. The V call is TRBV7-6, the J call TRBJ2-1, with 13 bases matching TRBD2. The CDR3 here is CASSLAGTSGESSYNEQFF. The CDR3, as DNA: TGTGCCAGCAGCTTAGCGGGGACTAGCGGGGAGAGCTCCTACAATGAGCAGTTCTTC. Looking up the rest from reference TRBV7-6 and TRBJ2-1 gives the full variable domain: GAGVSQSPRYKVTKRGQDVALRCDPISGHVSLYWYRQALGQGPEFLTYFNYEAQQDKSGLPNDRFSAERPEGSISTLTIQRTEQRDSAMYRCASSLAGTSGESSYNEQFFGPGTRLTVL.